Sequencing of this TCR beta chain was carried out in a study of graft-versus-host responses after intestinal transplantation. General study findings and limits: There were GvH clones found in recipient marrow, and some of them appeared first in ileum or blood.

Germline loops: CDR1 KGHSH, CDR2 LQKENI. V was clipped by 6 bases and J by 5 bases, with 12 bases between them. This CDR3 is built from 13 residues. The assay was immunoSEQ multiplex PCR, and TCRdb's table has in-frame clones only and misses some. The profile covers 27,000 or so clones, with roughly 82% appearing a single time and 0.7% taken by the ten largest. Details on this clone: The antigen remains unidentified.

Specimen: unstimulated CD4+ T cells sorted from spleen or lymph node cells, collected before intestinal transplant. The receptor comes from a human donor who received an intestinal transplant. The J gene is TRBJ2-3, the V gene TRBV18, with D maybe TRBD2 (5 bases). The DNA of the CDR3 is TGTGCCAGCTCCCCGCAGCGGCAAGATACGCAGTATTTT. This encodes CASSPQRQDTQYF.